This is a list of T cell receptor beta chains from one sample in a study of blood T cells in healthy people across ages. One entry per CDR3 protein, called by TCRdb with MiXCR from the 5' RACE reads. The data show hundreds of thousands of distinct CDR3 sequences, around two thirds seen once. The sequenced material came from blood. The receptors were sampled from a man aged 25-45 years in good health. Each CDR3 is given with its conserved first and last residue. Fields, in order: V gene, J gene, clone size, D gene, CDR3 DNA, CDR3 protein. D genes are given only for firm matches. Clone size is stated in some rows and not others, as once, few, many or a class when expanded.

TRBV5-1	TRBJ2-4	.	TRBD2	TGCGCCAGCAGCTTGGACGGGGAGGGAAACATTCAGTACTTC	CASSLDGEGNIQYF
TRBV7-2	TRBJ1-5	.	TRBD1	TGTGCCAGCAGCCCACAGGGGTCAGTCAATCAGCCCCAGCATTTT	CASSPQGSVNQPQHF
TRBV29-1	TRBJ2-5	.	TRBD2	TGCAGCGTTGTAGCGGGGGGGCGAGAGACCCAGTACTTC	CSVVAGGRETQYF
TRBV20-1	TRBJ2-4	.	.	TGCAGCATTTTGCTCAAAAACATTCAGTACTTC	CSILLKNIQYF
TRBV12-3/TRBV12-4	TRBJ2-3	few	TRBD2	TGTGCCAGCAGTACACTAGCGGGGGGGGTTACAGATACGCAGTATTTT	CASSTLAGGVTDTQYF
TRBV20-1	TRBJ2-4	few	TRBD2	TGCAGTGCTAGAACTGTAGCGGGGACTGGGTTGGACATTCAGTACTTC	CSARTVAGTGLDIQYF
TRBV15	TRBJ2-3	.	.	TGTGCCACCAGCCTACCGTATAGGGGAGATACGCAGTATTTT	CATSLPYRGDTQYF
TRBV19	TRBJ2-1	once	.	TGTGCCAGTAGTCTTGTGGCAGGGATTGAGCAGTTCTTC	CASSLVAGIEQFF
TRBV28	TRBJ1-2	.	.	TGTGCCAGCAGCTGGCCCCGGGGCCCCGGCTATGGCTACACCTTC	CASSWPRGPGYGYTF
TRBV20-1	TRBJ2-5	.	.	TGCAGTGCTAGAGAGATGGGGGGCGAGACCCAGTACTTC	CSAREMGGETQYF
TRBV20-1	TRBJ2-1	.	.	TGCAGTGCTAGAAAAGTAAACAATGAGCAGTTCTTC	CSARKVNNEQFF
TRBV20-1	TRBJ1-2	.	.	TGCAGTGCCCCAGAAGGGGATCGTGGCTACACCTTC	CSAPEGDRGYTF
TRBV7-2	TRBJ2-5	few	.	TGTGCCAGCAGCTTATCCCGCAGCCCCCCAGGGGAGACCCAGTACTTC	CASSLSRSPPGETQYF
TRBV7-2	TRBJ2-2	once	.	TGTGCCGGCAGCTTAGTCGCTGGGGCAGGCGGGGAGCTGTTTTTT	CAGSLVAGAGGELFF
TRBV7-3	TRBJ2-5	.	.	TGTGCCAGCAGCTTAAGTGGGTCAACCGAAGAGACCCAGTACTTC	CASSLSGSTEETQYF
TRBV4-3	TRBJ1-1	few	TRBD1	TGCGCCAGCAGCCAGAAGATCAGGGGGGGCACTGAAGCTTTCTTT	CASSQKIRGGTEAFF
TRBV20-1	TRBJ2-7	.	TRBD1	TGCAGTGCTAGAGATACAGGGGACTCCTACGAGCAGTACTTC	CSARDTGDSYEQYF
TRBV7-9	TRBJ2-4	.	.	TGTGCCAGCAGCTTAGATGGCCCCGCTAGGGAGCAGTACTTC	CASSLDGPAREQYF
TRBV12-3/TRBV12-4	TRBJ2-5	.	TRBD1	TGTGCCAGCAGACCGGGACAGGGGGTTAGTACCCAGTACTTC	CASRPGQGVSTQYF
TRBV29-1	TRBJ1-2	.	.	TGCAGCGGTTCGCCGGGGGTTGGCTACACCTTC	CSGSPGVGYTF
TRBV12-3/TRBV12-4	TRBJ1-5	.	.	TGTGCCAGCAGTTTAGAGCAGGGTTCGGGAACCCAGCATTTT	CASSLEQGSGTQHF
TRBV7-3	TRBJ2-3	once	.	TGTGCCAGCAGCTTAATAGTGACGGAGAGCACAGATACGCAGTATTTT	CASSLIVTESTDTQYF
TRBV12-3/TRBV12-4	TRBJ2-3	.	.	TGTGCCGGCAGCCCCGCGCGCGGATATACGCAGTATTTT	CAGSPARGYTQYF
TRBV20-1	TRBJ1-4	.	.	TGCAGTGCTAGAGACCCCAGGGTAACTAATGAAAAACTGTTTTTT	CSARDPRVTNEKLFF
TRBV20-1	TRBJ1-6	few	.	TGCAGTGCTAGAGACCCCCGTAATAATTCACCCCTCCACTTT	CSARDPRNNSPLHF
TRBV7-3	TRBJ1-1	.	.	TGTGCCAGCAGCCAAACCCCACGGAACACTGAAGCTTTCTTT	CASSQTPRNTEAFF
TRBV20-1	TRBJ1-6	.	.	TGCAGTGCTAGAGATGTGCAGAGTAGCTCCTATAATTCACCCCTCCACTTT	CSARDVQSSSYNSPLHF